This TCR beta chain was obtained from a study of cytomegalovirus exposure and HLA in healthy donors. The wider study: Unique TCR beta sequences numbering over 100 million came from 150 million to 200 million T cells in an earlier analysis. Early on, a data release was issued that held 65 million to 100 million unique TCRs from HLA-typed donors.

Use of 60 Vbeta and 13 Jbeta primers characterized the PCR. Methods used by the authors: Around 9.9 million shared chains were among the about 80 million unique TCR beta chains that a later analysis counted. Sequencing used immunoSEQ multiplex PCR; TCRdb keeps in-frame clones, though not all of them. That table supplies the V and J calls and clone size; D and trimming were determined from the DNA. The sample has roughly 120,000 clones, roughly four fifths seen once. A note on this clone: Antigen unknown.

Per the germline V gene, CDR1 is SGHVS and CDR2 is FNYEAQ. The CDR3 sequence is 17 residues long. The J segment lost 3 bases and the V segment lost 5 bases, leaving 15 bases of the junction unmatched. Study-wide results and caveats: The study labeled approximately 150 TCR beta chains cytomegalovirus-associated.

J is TRBJ2-5 and V is TRBV7-6, with 7 bases lining up with TRBD2. The sequenced material came from PBMCs. The clonotype originates from a man aged 50-59 years in good health and CMV-seronegative. Written as DNA, the CDR3 is TGTGCCAGCAGCCCGGGCCCGGGGAGGGGAAGGGAAGAGACCCAGTACTTC. Protein product: CASSPGPGRGREETQYF.